What follows are 26 T cell receptor beta chains derived from one specimen sequenced in a study of human T cells and chemical hapten exposure. Time point meaning: pre-sensitization, week 0. Treatment reported: therapeutic diphenylcyclopropenone sensitization with weekly scalp DPC. Each CDR3 protein gets one entry after TCRdb re-called the RACE reads with MiXCR. The table shows around 110,000 distinct CDR3 sequences, with roughly 12% occurring only once. This specimen was whole blood, taken in connection with sensitization to the hapten diphenylcyclopropenone (DPC). These receptors all stem from a woman aged 50 to 65 with alopecia areata. Some clones in this sample may be carry-over from other donors' samples.

This clonotype appeared a few times. V gene TRBV28 combines with J gene TRBJ2-3, with D perhaps matching TRBD2 (6 bases). The CDR3 covers 16 residues. V lost 4 bases and J 5 bases, leaving 19 bases between the germline ends. Germline CDR1 and CDR2: MDHEN and SYDVKM. In nucleotides, the CDR3 is TGTGCCAGCAGTTCGTGGGGGGAGGAGGGTCGAGATACGCAGTATTTT. Amino acids: CASSSWGEEGRDTQYF.

This clonotype was observed a few times. The rearrangement joins TRBV20-1 to TRBJ1-1; a possible D gene is TRBD1 (5 bases). The CDR3 consists of 13 residues. Germline-derived CDR1 and CDR2 are DFQATT and SNEGSKA (reference sequence). V gave up 4 bases and J gave up 1 base, with 10 bases separating them. The CDR3 sequence: CSATIQENTEAFF. CDR3 coding DNA: TGCAGTGCTACCATACAGGAGAACACTGAAGCTTTCTTT.

The CDR3 nucleotides are TGTGCCAGCAGCCCCAGTTTTGACTCTGAAGCTTTCTTT. This gives the protein CASSPSFDSEAFF. V gene TRBV7-9 combines with J gene TRBJ1-1, with D uncertain. V was trimmed by 5 bases and J by 6 bases, leaving 13 bases between them. The CDR3 loop spans 13 amino acids. Germline CDR1 is SEHNR and CDR2 is FQNEAQ (reference sequence). The whole variable domain, remainder taken from reference TRBV7-9 and TRBJ1-1, is DTGVSQNPRHKITKRGQNVTFRCDPISEHNRLYWYRQTLGQGPEFLTYFQNEAQLEKSRLLSDRFSAERPKGSFSTLEIQRTEQGDSAMYLCASSPSFDSEAFFGQGTRLTVV.

This clonotype was seen once. The chain recombines TRBV5-4 with TRBJ2-7; tentative D call: TRBD2 (6 bases). The V end lost 3 bases, the J end lost 3 bases, and 19 bases lay between the germline ends. Germline lookup yields CDR1 SGHNT and CDR2 YYREEE (reference sequence). The CDR3 extends over 16 amino acids. The CDR3 region has the DNA TGTGCCAGCAGCTCCCCCGGATCCTCGCGGGGCTACGAGCAGTACTTC. This encodes CASSSPGSSRGYEQYF. Full variable domain (missing parts from reference TRBV5-4 and TRBJ2-7): ETGVTQSPTHLIKTRGQQVTLRCSSQSGHNTVSWYQQALGQGPQFIFQYYREEENGRGNFPPRFSGLQFPNYSSELNVNALELDDSALYLCASSSPGSSRGYEQYFGPGTRLTVT.

The rearrangement joins TRBV12-3 or TRBV12-4 to TRBJ2-6; D unresolved. This CDR3 is 14 amino acids long. V shed 5 bases and J shed 0 bases, with 5 bases lying between them. The CDR3 region is CASSPHSGANVLTF. The CDR3 bases are TGTGCCAGCAGTCCTCACTCTGGGGCCAACGTCCTGACTTTC.

The chain links TRBV11-2 to TRBJ2-3; no clear D. From germline, CDR1 is SGHAT and CDR2 FQNNGV. The CDR3 is 12 amino acids. Between the trimmed V and J ends, which lost 5 bases and 4 bases, there was a span of 7 bases. The CDR3 DNA reads TGTGCCAGCAGCCCGAACTCAGATACGCAGTATTTT. Its protein product is CASSPNSDTQYF.

This clonotype showed up many times. The chain recombines TRBV2 with TRBJ1-1, with 9 bases identical to TRBD1. This CDR3 has 15 residues. The germline CDR1 and CDR2 sequences are SNHLY and FYNNEI. V lost 6 bases, J lost 1 base, and 6 bases stayed unmatched. The DNA of the CDR3 is TGTGCCAGCAGCCGGGACAGGGTTTGGAACACTGAAGCTTTCTTT. Its protein is CASSRDRVWNTEAFF. The whole variable domain, filled in from reference TRBV2 and TRBJ1-1, reads EPEVTQTPSHQVTQMGQEVILRCVPISNHLYFYWYRQILGQKVEFLVSFYNNEISEKSEIFDDQFSVERPDGSNFTLKIRSTKLEDSAMYFCASSRDRVWNTEAFFGQGTRLTVV.

The chain uses TRBV11-2 and TRBJ2-7; D is unresolved. V was trimmed by 5 bases and J by 2 bases, leaving 10 bases between them. Germline loops: CDR1 SGHAT, CDR2 FQNNGV. There are 13 residues in the CDR3. The CDR3 loop is CASSPGPTYEQYF. The CDR3 coding sequence is TGTGCCAGCAGCCCCGGCCCGACCTACGAGCAGTACTTC.

This clonotype was recorded a few times. V is TRBV29-1 and J is TRBJ1-2; 8 nucleotides match TRBD1. The length of the CDR3 is 15 residues. Germline V gene data show CDR1 as SQVTM and CDR2 as ANQGSEA. Germline trimming cut 6 bases from V and 4 bases from J; bases unmatched to any gene: 13. The CDR3 DNA reads as TGCAGCGTCCAGCCGGGACAGGCGCTCTTCTATGGCTACACCTTC. Protein sequence: CSVQPGQALFYGYTF. The whole variable domain, remainder taken from reference TRBV29-1 and TRBJ1-2, is SAVISQKPSRDICQRGTSLTIQCQVDSQVTMMFWYRQQPGQSLTLIATANQGSEATYESGFVIDKFPISRPNLTFSTLTVSNMSPEDSSIYLCSVQPGQALFYGYTFGSGTRLTVV.

The CDR3, as DNA: TGCGCCAGCAGCCACATAGCGGGAGAAGGGGAGACCCAGTACTTC. This gives the protein CASSHIAGEGETQYF. The chain is built from TRBV5-1 and TRBJ2-5, with 9 positions matching TRBD2. Germline V gene data show CDR1 as SGHRS and CDR2 as YFSETQ. Unmatched junction bases numbered 9, after V lost 4 bases and J lost 5 bases. The CDR3 loop spans 15 amino acids.

This clonotype was observed once. The rearrangement joins TRBV7-8 to TRBJ2-1; D remains ambiguous. Per germline, CDR1 SGHVS and CDR2 FQNEAQ. The V and J ends lost 2 bases and 7 bases respectively, with 15 bases between them. The CDR3 is made up of 15 amino acids. For the CDR3, the DNA is TGTGCCAGCAGCTTACTCCCCGGGTCACCTAATGAGCAGTTCTTC. Translating gives CASSLLPGSPNEQFF.

This chain connects TRBV10-3 to TRBJ1-5; TRBD1 aligns across 7 bases. Trimming removed 3 bases from V and 5 bases from J; junction bases left unmatched: 4. CDR3 length: 14 residues. The germline V gene has CDR1 ENHRY and CDR2 SYGVKD. CDR3 bases: TGTGCCATCAGTGATCGGACAGGCCATCAGCCCCAGCATTTT. This sequence encodes CAISDRTGHQPQHF.

The chain employs TRBV29-1 and TRBJ2-3, with a possible D match to TRBD1 (5 bases). This CDR3 region has 13 residues. Trimming took off 5 bases at V and 6 bases at J, with 15 bases between the two ends. Germline-derived CDR1 and CDR2 are SQVTM and ANQGSEA. The CDR3 here is CSVQGVGADTQYF. The DNA of the CDR3 is TGCAGCGTTCAAGGGGTCGGAGCGGATACGCAGTATTTT.

The table lists this clonotype with a few counts. The chain employs TRBV7-2 and TRBJ2-5; D unclear. The CDR3 is 15 residues long. Germline V lookup: CDR1 SGHTA, CDR2 FQGNSA. Deletions cut 5 bases from V and 2 bases from J, with 15 bases between. In DNA, the CDR3 is TGTGCCAGCAGCGAACAAGCGACACCTCAAGAGACCCAGTACTTC. Its translation is CASSEQATPQETQYF.

As regards this clonotype: The germline gene is not matched at one end of the junction; a read error may be the cause. The rearrangement uses TRBV27 and TRBJ1-2, with no clear D. The germline V gene encodes CDR1 MNHEY and CDR2 SMNVEV (reference sequence). There are 13 residues in the CDR3. CDR3 in DNA: TGTGCCAGCAGTTTTGTCGGAAACTATTGCTACACCTTC. This encodes CASSFVGNYCYTF.

The J gene is TRBJ2-1, the V gene TRBV7-9, with D perhaps matching TRBD1 (6 bases). The CDR3 consists of 13 residues. V dropped 1 base and J dropped 6 bases, with 7 bases sitting between them. The germline CDR1 and CDR2 sequences are SEHNR and FQNEAQ (reference sequence). For the CDR3, the DNA is TGTGCCAGCAGCTTAGAGGACAGCAATGAGCAGTTCTTC. Translating gives CASSLEDSNEQFF.

This clonotype was found many times. The V call is TRBV7-9, the J call TRBJ1-5; D is perhaps TRBD1 (6 bases). The V end was cut by 5 bases, the J end by 3 bases, with 8 bases between. The germline V gene has CDR1 SEHNR and CDR2 FQNEAQ (reference sequence). The CDR3 consists of 13 residues. CDR3 residues: CASSRDNNQPQHF. The CDR3 nucleotides read TGTGCCAGCAGCCGGGACAACAATCAGCCCCAGCATTTT.

The sample holds a few counts of this clonotype. The chain couples TRBV28 to TRBJ2-7; D unclear. The CDR3 spans 11 residues. V was shortened by 5 bases and J by 7 bases, with 9 bases between the two germline ends. Germline assignment: CDR1 MDHEN and CDR2 SYDVKM. CDR3 in amino acids: CASSDHREQYF. The DNA for the CDR3 is TGTGCCAGCAGTGACCACCGAGAGCAGTACTTC.

This clonotype has more than one count but fewer than ten. This chain connects TRBV6-2 or TRBV6-3 to TRBJ2-5; D is undetermined. This CDR3 is built from 15 residues. The V and J ends lost 2 bases and 5 bases respectively, with 15 bases between them. The V gene's germline CDR1 is MNHEY and CDR2 SVGEGT. CDR3 nucleotides: TGTGCCAGCAGTTACGATACCGGCGGTAGCGAGACCCAGTACTTC. This sequence encodes CASSYDTGGSETQYF.

Here the CDR3 DNA reads TGTGCCAGCAGTTCTCCCGGCGGGAAGCAATACGAGCAGTACTTC. Encoded protein: CASSSPGGKQYEQYF. The rearrangement uses TRBV28 and TRBJ2-7; D may be TRBD2 (6 bases). Germline V CDR1 and CDR2: MDHEN, SYDVKM. The CDR3 extends over 15 amino acids. Trimming cost V 4 bases and J 4 bases, with 17 bases left between them.

The chain recombines TRBV19 with TRBJ1-4; D not certain. The CDR3 loop spans 14 amino acids. Germline V CDR1 and CDR2: LNHDA, SQIVND (reference sequence). V was trimmed by 3 bases and J by 0 bases, leaving 5 bases between them. CDR3 coding DNA: TGTGCCAGTAGTATTTCTGCAACTAATGAAAAACTGTTTTTT. Amino acid sequence: CASSISATNEKLFF.

This clonotype was recorded a few times. The J gene is TRBJ2-1, the V gene TRBV2; 7 bases line up with TRBD1. The germline CDR1 and CDR2 sequences are SNHLY and FYNNEI. The V and J ends lost 6 bases and 0 bases, in that order; junction bases with no gene match: 2. The CDR3 covers 14 residues. CDR3 nucleotides: TGTGCCAGCAGGGGACAGACCTCCTACAATGAGCAGTTCTTC. Its translation: CASRGQTSYNEQFF.

This sequence joins TRBV5-6 and TRBJ2-2, with D tentatively TRBD2 (6 bases). CDR1 SGHDT and CDR2 YYEEEE come from the germline V gene. The CDR3 sequence is 12 residues long. The V and J ends lost 2 bases and 13 bases respectively, with 12 bases between them. The CDR3 is CASSFGGVGLFF. CDR3 nucleotide sequence: TGTGCCAGCAGCTTCGGAGGGGTTGGGCTGTTTTTT.

The CDR3 DNA is TGTGCCAGCAGCTTATTTAGTACAGGGAACGAAAAACTGTTTTTT. Amino acids: CASSLFSTGNEKLFF. The chain is built from TRBV11-2 and TRBJ1-4, with D maybe TRBD1 (6 bases). V dropped 2 bases and J dropped 8 bases, with 15 bases sitting between them. CDR1 is SGHAT and CDR2 is FQNNGV in the germline V gene. This CDR3 region has 15 residues. Full variable domain (outside the CDR3, taken from reference TRBV11-2 and TRBJ1-4): EAGVAQSPRYKIIEKRQSVAFWCNPISGHATLYWYQQILGQGPKLLIQFQNNGVVDDSQLPKDRFSAERLKGVDSTLKIQPAKLEDSAVYLCASSLFSTGNEKLFFGSGTQLSVL.

This chain uses TRBV20-1 with TRBJ2-1; 13 bases map to TRBD2. This CDR3 has 17 amino acids. Looked up from germline, CDR1 is DFQATT and CDR2 is SNEGSKA (reference sequence). With V trimmed by 2 bases and J by 5 bases, 9 bases remained unmatched. Written as DNA, the CDR3 is TGCAGTGCTAGAACTAGCGGGAGGGCCTTTACAAACAATGAGCAGTTCTTC. Translation gives CSARTSGRAFTNNEQFF.

The chain joins TRBV7-2 to TRBJ1-1, with D possibly being TRBD1 (6 bases). V dropped 5 bases and J dropped 6 bases, with 22 bases sitting between them. CDR3 length equals 16 residues. Looked up from germline, CDR1 is SGHTA and CDR2 is FQGNSA. CDR3 sequence: CASSPLGQIATAEAFF. CDR3 coding DNA: TGTGCCAGCAGCCCGCTAGGACAGATCGCAACAGCTGAAGCTTTCTTT.